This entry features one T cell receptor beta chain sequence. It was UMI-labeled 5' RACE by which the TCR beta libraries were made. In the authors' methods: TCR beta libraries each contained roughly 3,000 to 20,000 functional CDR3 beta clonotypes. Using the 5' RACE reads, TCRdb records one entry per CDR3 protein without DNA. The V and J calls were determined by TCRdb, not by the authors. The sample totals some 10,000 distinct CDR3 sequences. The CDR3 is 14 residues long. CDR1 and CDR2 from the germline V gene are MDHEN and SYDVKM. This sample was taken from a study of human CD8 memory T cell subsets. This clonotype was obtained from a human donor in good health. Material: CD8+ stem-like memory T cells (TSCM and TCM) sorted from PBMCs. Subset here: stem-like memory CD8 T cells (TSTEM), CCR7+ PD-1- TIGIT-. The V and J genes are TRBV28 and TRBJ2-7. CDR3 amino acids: CASSSAARSYEQYF.